The 20 T cell receptor beta chains presented below share a single source sample, sequenced in a study of tumor-infiltrating lymphocytes in primary liver carcinoma. Germline DNA was also extracted, while the blood RNA originated from unsorted whole blood. The researchers produced TCR beta cDNA from roughly 550 ng total RNA with a constant-region primer. Libraries for TCR beta were built through three nested multiplex PCR rounds, which together made up a slightly modified ARM-PCR procedure. TRBV1-TRBV30 forward primers and a C-beta reverse primer were used in the first two PCR rounds, which each ran for around 11 cycles. TCRdb ran MiXCR on the multiplex PCR reads and lists one entry per CDR3 protein. The sample shows 190,000 or so distinct CDR3 sequences, 65% of them seen only once. Sequenced sample: peripheral blood. These receptors all come from a woman aged 55-69 years with primary liver carcinoma and hepatitis B virus infection.

On this clonotype: A clone one base away is much larger, so this may be a read error. The chain links TRBV12-3 or TRBV12-4 to TRBJ2-4; D unresolved. V shed 4 bases and J shed 6 bases, with 16 bases lying between them. This CDR3 is built from 15 residues. CDR3 amino acids: CASSSELEVLNIQYF. The DNA for the CDR3 is TGTGCCAGCAGTTCGGAGCTAGAGGTTCTAAACATTCAGTACTTC.

The rearrangement joins TRBV2 to TRBJ1-5; the D gene is possibly TRBD1 (6 bases). The CDR3 is made up of 16 amino acids. In germline, CDR1 is SNHLY, CDR2 FYNNEI. Trimming left V 4 bases short and J 1 base short, with 14 bases between. CDR3 coding DNA: TGTGCCAGCAGTGGGGGGCGTCCGTCCAGCAATCAGCCCCAGCATTTT. Translated: CASSGGRPSSNQPQHF. The whole variable domain, remainder taken from reference TRBV2 and TRBJ1-5, is EPEVTQTPSHQVTQMGQEVILRCVPISNHLYFYWYRQILGQKVEFLVSFYNNEISEKSEIFDDQFSVERPDGSNFTLKIRSTKLEDSAMYFCASSGGRPSSNQPQHFGDGTRLSIL.

As regards this clonotype: One junction end disagrees with the germline gene, perhaps due to a read error. The chain employs TRBV11-2 and TRBJ2-7; 15 bases fit TRBD2. Germline lookup yields CDR1 SGHAT and CDR2 FQNNGV. The CDR3 loop spans 18 amino acids. This CDR3 is CASSPRTSGRAISCEQYF. CDR3 DNA sequence: TGTGCCAGCAGCCCCCGGACTAGCGGGAGGGCTATTTCCTGCGAGCAGTACTTC. Variable domain in full (rest from reference TRBV11-2 and TRBJ2-7): EAGVAQSPRYKIIEKRQSVAFWCNPISGHATLYWYQQILGQGPKLLIQFQNNGVVDDSQLPKDRFSAERLKGVDSTLKIQPAKLEDSAVYLCASSPRTSGRAISCEQYFGPGTRLTVT.

The rearrangement joins TRBV28 to TRBJ2-7, with 10 bases fitting TRBD1. Trimming took 6 bases from V and 3 from J; bases not matched to a gene: 14. This CDR3 is 17 amino acids long. CDR1 and CDR2 (germline): MDHEN, SYDVKM. CDR3 sequence: CASSPPQDRGVRYEQYF. For the CDR3, the DNA is TGTGCCAGCAGCCCCCCCCAGGACAGGGGGGTCCGCTACGAGCAGTACTTC.

With respect to this clonotype: At one end, the junction sequence differs from germline, possibly due to a read error. In nucleotides, the CDR3 is TGTGCCAGCAGCCACATGACAGGGGCTAATGTAAAACTGTTTTTT. This translates into CASSHMTGANVKLFF. The chain combines TRBV11-2 with TRBJ1-4, with TRBD1 identical over 8 bases. This CDR3 is 15 amino acids long. From germline, CDR1 is SGHAT and CDR2 FQNNGV.

Many counts were recorded for this clonotype. The chain is built from TRBV11-3 and TRBJ2-7, with no clear D. The CDR3 loop spans 14 amino acids. The V and J ends lost 1 base and 0 bases respectively, with 7 bases between them. Looked up from germline, CDR1 is SGHNT and CDR2 is YENEEA. For the CDR3, the DNA is TGTGCCAGCAGCTTAGCGGGCGTCTCCTACGAGCAGTACTTC. Protein: CASSLAGVSYEQYF.

On this clonotype: In this CDR3 the conserved last residue, phenylalanine or tryptophan, is missing, so a read error is likely. This rearrangement joins TRBV11-1 to TRBJ2-2; D perhaps matches TRBD2 (6 bases). V dropped 5 bases and J dropped 3 bases, with 16 bases sitting between them. Germline V CDR1 and CDR2: SGHAT, FQDESV (reference sequence). CDR3 length: 16 residues. The CDR3 nucleotides read TGTGCCAGCAGCCTTAGCAGGAGGGCCCACACCGGGGAGCTGTTTATT. Encoded protein: CASSLSRRAHTGELFI.

As to this clonotype: At one boundary the junction diverges from the germline segment, which might be a read error. V is TRBV11-2 and J is TRBJ2-3; perhaps TRBD2 as D (5 bases). The CDR3 runs to 15 residues. Per germline, CDR1 SGHAT and CDR2 FQNNGV. The CDR3 bases are TGCGCCAGCAGCTTAGTCGCATCTAGCACAGATGCGCAGTATTTT. It yields the protein CASSLVASSTDAQYF.

Many counts were recorded for this clonotype. This chain links TRBV4-1 with TRBJ1-5, with a tentative D call TRBD1 (6 bases). Between the trimmed V and J ends, which lost 2 bases and 1 base, there was a span of 9 bases. The germline V gene has CDR1 MGHRA and CDR2 YSYEKL. The CDR3 runs to 15 residues. The CDR3 DNA is TGCGCCAGCAGCCAATATGGACAGAGCAATCAGCCCCAGCATTTT. This sequence encodes CASSQYGQSNQPQHF.

This clonotype has at least ten counts. The chain couples TRBV5-6 to TRBJ2-7; no clear D gene. V was pared by 3 bases and J by 3 bases, with 4 bases between. The V gene's germline CDR1 is SGHDT and CDR2 YYEEEE. This CDR3 contains 11 residues. In DNA form, the CDR3 reads TGTGCCAGCAGCTCAATCTACGAGCAGTACTTC. Translating gives CASSSIYEQYF.

This clonotype came up once. One junction end disagrees with the germline gene, perhaps due to a read error. The V and J genes are TRBV6-6 and TRBJ1-5, with 7 bases identical to TRBD1. The CDR3 totals 14 residues. Germline values: CDR1 MNHNY, CDR2 SVGAGI (reference sequence). The CDR3 bases are TGTGGCAGCAGTTACACAGGGGTCGGTCAACCCCAGCATTTT. Translation: CGSSYTGVGQPQHF.

To note about this clonotype: A single base separates this from a much larger clone, so it may be a read error. The V and J genes are TRBV5-4 and TRBJ2-7, with 8 bases fitting TRBD2. V lost 2 bases to trimming and J lost 5 bases; unmatched junction nucleotides: 9. Per the germline V gene, CDR1 is SGHNT and CDR2 is YYREEE (reference sequence). CDR3 size: 15 residues. The CDR3 loop is CASSFTSGQGDEQYF. In nucleotides, the CDR3 is TGTGCCAGCAGCTTCACTAGCGGACAAGGGGACGAGCAGTACTTC.

The V gene is TRBV5-6, the J gene TRBJ1-4; D not resolved. Per germline, CDR1 SGHDT and CDR2 YYEEEE. CDR3 length: 14 residues. V was shortened by 4 bases and J by 7 bases, with 14 bases between the two germline ends. The CDR3 sequence: CASSPGFLGEKLFF. CDR3 DNA: TGTGCCAGCAGCCCTGGGTTTTTGGGTGAAAAACTGTTTTTT.

This clonotype was picked up many times. This sequence joins TRBV6-1 and TRBJ1-1; a weak D match, TRBD1 (6 bases). Deletions cut 6 bases from V and 1 base from J, with 12 bases between. Looked up from germline, CDR1 is MNHNS and CDR2 is SASEGT. CDR3 size: 14 residues. CDR3 protein: CASSQGQTNTEAFF. The CDR3 DNA follows: TGTGCCAGCAGCCAGGGACAAACGAACACTGAAGCTTTCTTT.

The gene calls are TRBV11-2 and TRBJ2-1, with 9 nucleotides matching TRBD2. V trimming: 10 bases; J trimming: 7 bases; junction bases outside the gene matches: 17. Germline-derived CDR1 and CDR2 are SGHAT and FQNNGV. The CDR3 spans 16 residues. The CDR3, as DNA: TGTGCCAAGAGCCGGTGGACTAGCGCGTTAGAAAATGAGCAGTTCTTC. It codes for CAKSRWTSALENEQFF.

In the case of this clonotype: Being one base from a much bigger clone, this may be a read error. The CDR3 here is CASSQVGHSNQSQHF. The CDR3, as DNA: TGCGCCAGCAGCCAAGTGGGTCATAGCAATCAGTCCCAGCATTTT. This rearrangement joins TRBV4-1 to TRBJ1-5; unclear D gene. The germline V gene has CDR1 MGHRA and CDR2 YSYEKL. The CDR3 consists of 15 residues.

The chain has TRBV11-2 and TRBJ2-1; weak D call: TRBD2 (6 bases). V was cut by 1 base and J by 15 bases, with 10 bases left in between. Germline CDR1 SGHAT, CDR2 FQNNGV. This CDR3 has 11 residues. As DNA, the CDR3 is TGTGCCAGCAGCTTAGGGGGACTGGGGTTCTTC. The encoded protein is CASSLGGLGFF.

As for this clonotype: An end of the junction does not agree with germline; a read error may underlie this. The V and J genes are TRBV11-2 and TRBJ1-1; 7 bases map to TRBD1. The CDR3 runs to 18 residues. CDR1 is SGHAT, CDR2 FQNNGV, per germline. The CDR3 DNA sequence: TGTACCAGCAGCTTAGTCCTCCATGTATGGACAGGAGGGACTGAAGCTTTCTTT. It is translated as CTSSLVLHVWTGGTEAFF. The entire variable domain, with the rest obtained from reference TRBV11-2 and TRBJ1-1, is as follows: EAGVAQSPRYKIIEKRQSVAFWCNPISGHATLYWYQQILGQGPKLLIQFQNNGVVDDSQLPKDRFSAERLKGVDSTLKIQPAKLEDSAVYLCTSSLVLHVWTGGTEAFFGQGTRLTVV.

This clonotype was counted at least ten times. The chain recombines TRBV5-4 with TRBJ2-7; D may be TRBD2 (6 bases). Trimming took off 4 bases at V and 5 bases at J, with 13 bases between the two ends. Germline loops: CDR1 SGHNT, CDR2 YYREEE (reference sequence). The CDR3 length is 13 residues. For the CDR3, the DNA is TGTGCCAGCAGCCCCCTGGGAGGAGACGAGCAGTACTTC. It is translated as CASSPLGGDEQYF.

The chain links TRBV7-9 to TRBJ2-5; a weak D match, TRBD2 (6 bases). V dropped 2 bases and J dropped 0 bases, with 10 bases sitting between them. Germline CDR1 reads SEHNR; CDR2 reads FQNEAQ (reference sequence). This CDR3 region has 15 residues. CDR3 in amino acids: CASSLYGGDQETQYF. As DNA, the CDR3 is TGTGCCAGCAGCTTATACGGCGGGGACCAAGAGACCCAGTACTTC. Full variable domain (outside the CDR3, taken from reference TRBV7-9 and TRBJ2-5): DTGVSQNPRHKITKRGQNVTFRCDPISEHNRLYWYRQTLGQGPEFLTYFQNEAQLEKSRLLSDRFSAERPKGSFSTLEIQRTEQGDSAMYLCASSLYGGDQETQYFGPGTRLLVL.